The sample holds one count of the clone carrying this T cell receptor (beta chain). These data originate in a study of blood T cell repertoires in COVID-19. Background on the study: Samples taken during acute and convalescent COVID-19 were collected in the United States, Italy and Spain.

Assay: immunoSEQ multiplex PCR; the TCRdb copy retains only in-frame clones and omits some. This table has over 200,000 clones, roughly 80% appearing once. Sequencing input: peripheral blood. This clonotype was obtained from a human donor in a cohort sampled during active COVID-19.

CDR3 residues: CSASSQGWSEQFF. The CDR3 DNA reads as TGCAGTGCTAGTTCGCAGGGGTGGTCAGAGCAGTTCTTC. The chain couples TRBV20-1 to TRBJ2-1; TRBD1 is a possible D gene (6 bases). The V end was cut by 3 bases, the J end by 10 bases, with 16 bases between. Germline CDR1 reads DFQATT; CDR2 reads SNEGSKA (reference sequence). This CDR3 has 13 amino acids.